These 29 T cell receptor beta chains were sequenced from one sample in a study of sequential checkpoint blockade in melanoma (dated by TCRdb to about 2019). The meaning of the sample's treatment or condition label: randomized to nivolumab then ipilimumab (arm A) or the reverse (arm B). Library preparation was by the immunoSEQ multiplex PCR assay. TCRdb obtained this table from immuneACCESS and retained in-frame rearrangements with V and J assigned. These tables miss some clones; where compared with another copy, unresolved V genes account for less than half of the shortfall, and the remainder is unexplained. Recorded for this sample are more than 9,500 clones; about 26% of them occurred a single time. Together, the top ten hold about 20% of the sample. Sample: tumor tissue (inferred from file names), taken from a patient given nivolumab and ipilimumab in sequence. These receptors all stem from a human donor with melanoma.

V and J are TRBV18 and TRBJ1-2, with a weak D call TRBD1 (5 bases). This CDR3 region has 16 residues. V was trimmed by 3 bases and J by 6 bases, leaving 20 bases between them. The germline gives CDR1 KGHSH, CDR2 LQKENI. Here the CDR3 DNA reads TGTGCCAGCTCACCTATAGCCCGGGACTCTGGCGATGGCTACACCTTC. Translation gives CASSPIARDSGDGYTF.

This clone came up a few times. An end of the junction differs from the germline gene, which may be a read error. V usage is TRBV23-1 and J usage is TRBJ1-1, with unresolved D. TRBV23-1 carries the ORF label, with uncertain function. The CDR3 covers 13 residues. The CDR3 spells CASSQSVREEAFF. The CDR3 nucleotides are TGCGCCAGCAGCCAATCCGTGCGGGAGGAAGCTTTCTTT.

This chain links TRBV25-1 with TRBJ2-1; 9 nucleotides agree with TRBD2. Germline CDR1 and CDR2: MGHDK and SYGVNS. This CDR3 has 12 amino acids. The V gene end was trimmed by 5 bases and the J gene end by 10 bases; junction bases not matched to a gene: 3. CDR3 sequence (DNA): TGTGCCAGCAGTCTTAGCGGGGGAGAGCAGTTCTTC. Amino acids: CASSLSGGEQFF.

This chain uses TRBV5-1 with TRBJ1-1; tentative D call: TRBD1 (6 bases). This CDR3 region has 15 residues. Germline loops: CDR1 SGHRS, CDR2 YFSETQ. V lost 1 base and J 0 bases, leaving 10 bases between the germline ends. The CDR3 sequence is CASSLQGNLNTEAFF. DNA of the CDR3: TGCGCCAGCAGCTTGCAGGGGAATCTGAACACTGAAGCTTTCTTT.

The chain carries TRBV15 and TRBJ1-3; unclear D gene. Between the trimmed V and J ends, which lost 0 bases and 0 bases, there was a span of 3 bases. From germline, CDR1 is LNHNV and CDR2 YYDKDF (reference sequence). This CDR3 is 14 amino acids long. The CDR3 here is CATSREYSGNTIYF. The CDR3 DNA reads as TGTGCCACCAGCAGAGAATACTCTGGAAACACCATATATTTT. The whole variable domain, filled in from reference TRBV15 and TRBJ1-3, reads DAMVIQNPRYQVTQFGKPVTLSCSQTLNHNVMYWYQQKSSQAPKLLFHYYDKDFNNEADTPDNFQSRRPNTSFCFLDIRSPGLGDTAMYLCATSREYSGNTIYFGEGSWLTVV.

This clone occurred many times. V usage is TRBV11-3 and J usage is TRBJ2-1; D may correspond to TRBD1 or TRBD2 (6 bases each). There are 16 residues in the CDR3. The germline CDR1 and CDR2 sequences are SGHNT and YENEEA. V was shortened by 3 bases and J by 7 bases, with 19 bases between the two germline ends. The CDR3 spells CASSLEGGPWANEQFF. The DNA for the CDR3 is TGTGCCAGCAGCTTGGAAGGGGGGCCCTGGGCGAATGAGCAGTTCTTC.

This clone is medium-sized. V gene TRBV9 combines with J gene TRBJ2-5, with D uncertain. The ends were cut back, 3 bases at V and 4 bases at J, with 13 bases in the middle. The V gene's germline CDR1 is SGDLS and CDR2 YYNGEE. The CDR3 sequence is 14 residues long. This CDR3 is CASSEGIGSETQYF. The DNA for the CDR3 is TGTGCCAGCAGCGAAGGTATCGGTTCAGAGACCCAGTACTTC.

The gene calls are TRBV9 and TRBJ1-1; TRBD1 aligns across 10 bases. After removal of 5 bases from V and 4 bases from J, the junction contained 2 bases not matched to a gene. CDR3 size: 13 residues. CDR1 SGDLS and CDR2 YYNGEE come from the germline V gene. The CDR3 here is CASSDRGRTEAFF. The DNA of the CDR3 is TGTGCCAGCAGTGACAGGGGGCGCACTGAAGCTTTCTTT.

This clone turned up a few times. The genes are TRBV15 and TRBJ1-5; D is possibly TRBD1 (5 bases). Between the trimmed V and J ends, which lost 3 bases and 3 bases, there was a span of 12 bases. The CDR3 spans 15 residues. CDR1 and CDR2 (germline): LNHNV, YYDKDF (reference sequence). This chain's CDR3 is CATSSVREDNQPQHF. The DNA of the CDR3 is TGTGCCACCAGCAGCGTCAGGGAGGACAATCAGCCCCAGCATTTT.

This clone is labeled medium-sized (0.01 to 0.1%). The chain uses TRBV6-8 and TRBJ1-3; D uncertain. From germline, CDR1 is MNHGY and CDR2 SAAAGT. This CDR3 comprises 17 residues. V lost 5 bases, J lost 0 bases, and 17 bases lay in between. The DNA of the CDR3 is TGTGCCAGCAGTACGATAGTCGACGAGAACTCTGGAAACACCATATATTTT. Protein sequence: CASSTIVDENSGNTIYF.

A few counts support this clone. This CDR3 reads CASSQNAQTQYF. The DNA for the CDR3 is TGTGCCAGCAGCCAAAACGCCCAGACGCAGTATTTT. V is TRBV14 and J is TRBJ2-3; the D is unclear. Per germline, CDR1 SGHDN and CDR2 FVKESK. V shed 2 bases and J shed 9 bases, with 9 bases lying between them. This CDR3 is 12 amino acids long.

The chain is built from TRBV1 and TRBJ2-7; the listed D gene, TRBD1, was not tested against the DNA. TRBV1 is a known pseudogene. The CDR3 runs 19 residues. The CDR3 coding sequence is TGCACCAGCATCCCAGCCAAATCGACAAACAGGGAGAACTCCTACGAGCAGTACTTC. As protein: CTSIPAKSTNRENSYEQYF.

There are a few counts of this clone. The chain recombines TRBV11-3 with TRBJ2-5; possible D gene TRBD1, 6 bases. Germline V lookup: CDR1 SGHNT, CDR2 YENEEA. Trimming shortened V by 2 bases and J by 4 bases, and 20 bases separated the two germline ends. The CDR3 length is 17 residues. The chain's CDR3 is CASSLNRDTVWGETQYF. DNA for the CDR3: TGTGCCAGCAGCTTAAACAGGGATACAGTTTGGGGAGAGACCCAGTACTTC. The full variable domain, completed using reference TRBV11-3 and TRBJ2-5, is EAGVVQSPRYKIIEKKQPVAFWCNPISGHNTLYWYLQNLGQGPELLIRYENEEAVDDSQLPKDRFSAERLKGVDSTLKIQPAELGDSAVYLCASSLNRDTVWGETQYFGPGTRLLVL.

Ten or more counts support this clone. The V call is TRBV11-3, the J call TRBJ2-1; 8 positions agree with TRBD2. CDR1 and CDR2 from the germline V gene are SGHNT and YENEEA. Unmatched junction bases numbered 8, after V lost 4 bases and J lost 6 bases. The CDR3 has 15 residues. The CDR3 sequence is CASSSYGGASNEQFF. The CDR3 DNA is TGTGCCAGCAGCTCTTACGGGGGGGCCTCCAATGAGCAGTTCTTC.

This chain uses TRBV18 with TRBJ1-2; 7 bases fit TRBD1. Germline assignment: CDR1 KGHSH and CDR2 LQKENI. This CDR3 is 14 amino acids long. V trimming: 2 bases; J trimming: 4 bases; junction bases outside the gene matches: 4. CDR3: CASSPAGTAYGYTF. DNA for the CDR3: TGTGCCAGCTCACCAGCCGGGACAGCCTATGGCTACACCTTC.

The rearrangement joins TRBV5-8 to TRBJ2-1, with TRBD2 matching 11 bases. This CDR3 comprises 15 residues. The germline V gene has CDR1 SGHTS and CDR2 YDEGEE. The J segment lost 2 bases and the V segment lost 4 bases, leaving 2 bases of the junction unmatched. The CDR3 region is CASSRGLAAYNEQFF. CDR3 DNA: TGTGCCAGCAGCCGGGGACTAGCGGCCTACAATGAGCAGTTCTTC.

The chain carries TRBV12-5 and TRBJ2-1; 10 bases align to TRBD1. CDR3 size: 19 residues. The germline gives CDR1 LGHNT, CDR2 FRNRAP. CDR3 DNA: TGTGCCAGCTTCTTTCACCCCGGGACAGGGGAACATCACTACAATGAGCAGTTCTTC. Residues: CASFFHPGTGEHHYNEQFF.

The genes are TRBV19 and TRBJ2-2, with D maybe TRBD2 (6 bases). The CDR3 runs to 13 residues. V was trimmed by 3 bases and J by 8 bases, leaving 10 bases between them. The germline V gene has CDR1 LNHDA and CDR2 SQIVND (reference sequence). The CDR3, as DNA: TGTGCCAGTAGTATTCTGGAGGGGGGGGAGCTGTTTTTT. Protein sequence: CASSILEGGELFF.

The rearrangement links TRBV28 to TRBJ2-7, with a possible D match to TRBD2 (5 bases). The CDR3 is made up of 13 amino acids. Germline V gene lookup returns CDR1 MDHEN and CDR2 SYDVKM. Trimming removed 6 bases at V and 0 bases at J, with 9 bases between. This CDR3 is CASSGVGSYEQYV. CDR3 coding DNA: TGTGCCAGCAGCGGGGTAGGCTCCTACGAGCAGTACGTC.

There are a few counts of this clone. This chain links TRBV7-5 with TRBJ2-3; TRBD2 is the table's D call and was not checked against the DNA. TRBV7-5 is classified as a pseudogene. The CDR3 consists of 15 residues. In nucleotides, the CDR3 is TGTGCCAGCAGCTCCCCGGGGTTTGCCGCAGATACGCAGTATTTT. Translation gives CASSSPGFAADTQYF.

This clone was recorded a few times. The V call is TRBV28, the J call TRBJ1-2, with 9 positions matching TRBD1. The CDR3 covers 13 residues. The ends lost 11 bases at V and 4 bases at J; junction bases unmatched: 8. Germline CDR1 and CDR2: MDHEN and SYDVKM. The CDR3 spells CACCETGGYGYTF. The CDR3 DNA is TGTGCCTGCTGTGAGACAGGGGGCTATGGCTACACCTTC.

At least ten counts were recorded for this clone. The rearrangement uses TRBV7-2 and TRBJ1-1; the D is unclear. This CDR3 has 13 residues. Germline V gene lookup returns CDR1 SGHTA and CDR2 FQGNSA. V was clipped by 2 bases and J by 5 bases, with 9 bases between them. This CDR3 is CASSLIPGTEAFF. In DNA, the CDR3 is TGTGCCAGCAGCTTAATTCCGGGTACTGAAGCTTTCTTT.

V usage is TRBV11-3 and J usage is TRBJ2-7; 8 positions agree with TRBD1. Looked up from germline, CDR1 is SGHNT and CDR2 is YENEEA. The CDR3 runs to 14 residues. The junction had 2 bases not matched to a gene; V was cut back by 2 bases and J by 2 bases. Written as DNA, the CDR3 is TGTGCCAGCAGCTTAAGGGACAGGACCTACGAGCAGTACTTC. This translates into CASSLRDRTYEQYF.

The chain links TRBV19 to TRBJ1-5; D gene ambiguous. V lost 9 bases and J lost 1, with 25 bases in between. CDR3 size: 18 residues. Germline CDR1 and CDR2: LNHDA and SQIVND (reference sequence). The CDR3, as DNA: TGTGCCAGCCCAACTCCCTCGACACATTTGAGAAGCAATCAGCCCCAGCATTTT. This encodes CASPTPSTHLRSNQPQHF.

This CDR3 reads CATSRWGPIRGSPLHF. CDR3 nucleotide sequence: TGTGCCACCAGCAGGTGGGGGCCCATACGGGGTTCACCCCTCCACTTT. The chain carries TRBV15 and TRBJ1-6, with D perhaps TRBD1 (6 bases). The germline V and J ends were trimmed by 3 bases and 9 bases, with 18 bases remaining between them. The CDR3 runs to 16 residues. Germline values: CDR1 LNHNV, CDR2 YYDKDF (reference sequence).

In its sample, this clone was seen a few times. The genes are TRBV6-8 and TRBJ1-2, with D unclear. The CDR3 is 12 residues long. Germline assignment: CDR1 MNHGY and CDR2 SAAAGT. V shed 4 bases and J shed 4 bases, with 7 bases lying between them. DNA of the CDR3: TGTGCCAGCAGTTGCCAGTCCTATGGCTACACCTTC. Translated: CASSCQSYGYTF.

The chain joins TRBV9 to TRBJ1-3, with D possibly being TRBD1 (6 bases). Trimming left V 1 base short and J 0 bases short, with 17 bases between. This CDR3 has 18 amino acids. CDR1 and CDR2 from the germline V gene are SGDLS and YYNGEE. This CDR3 is CASSVRVTGSYSGNTIYF. In nucleotides, the CDR3 is TGTGCCAGCAGCGTAAGGGTGACAGGTTCTTACTCTGGAAACACCATATATTTT.

The V and J genes are TRBV7-1 and TRBJ1-2; a weak D match, TRBD1 (5 bases). TRBV7-1 falls under the ORF class, with uncertain function. The CDR3 extends over 14 amino acids. With 5 bases removed from V and 6 bases from J, the gap between germline ends came to 16 bases. Written as DNA, the CDR3 is TGTGCCAGCAGCAGGGGTGCCCATGGGAATGGCTACACCTTC. Amino acid sequence: CASSRGAHGNGYTF.

This clone was seen a handful of times. This chain links TRBV11-3 with TRBJ2-3; D is perhaps TRBD2 (5 bases). The CDR3 covers 18 residues. Germline V gene lookup returns CDR1 SGHNT and CDR2 YENEEA. Trimming removed 2 bases from V and 2 bases from J, with 20 bases in between. The CDR3 loop reads CASSLYGNLDDLTDTQYF. The CDR3 DNA follows: TGTGCCAGCAGCTTATACGGGAACCTGGACGATCTCACAGATACGCAGTATTTT. Complete variable domain (other parts from reference TRBV11-3 and TRBJ2-3): EAGVVQSPRYKIIEKKQPVAFWCNPISGHNTLYWYLQNLGQGPELLIRYENEEAVDDSQLPKDRFSAERLKGVDSTLKIQPAELGDSAVYLCASSLYGNLDDLTDTQYFGPGTRLTVL.